This TCR beta chain appears in the sequencing data of a study of blood T cell repertoires in COVID-19. Background on the study: The origin of the acute and convalescent COVID-19 samples was the United States, Italy and Spain. T cells, B-cell-depleted T cells, or PBMCs provided the cDNA or gDNA that served as material.

Under the authors' procedure: Nucleated cell number was recorded as an estimate derived from reference gene primer amplification. Profiled with immunoSEQ multiplex PCR; TCRdb holds only in-frame clones, not every one. The DNA was the basis for D and trimming; V, J and clone size are from that table. The table includes 150,000 to 250,000 clones, 87% detected once. This clone was observed a handful of times. Other nucleotide sequences in the sample specify the same CDR3. Germline V gives CDR1 SGHRS, CDR2 YFSETQ. V lost 6 bases to trimming and J lost 0 bases, with 15 bases between them. The CDR3 is made up of 15 amino acids.

What was sequenced was PBMCs or T cells enriched from blood (not recorded which). The TCR comes from a woman in her thirties who had recovered from COVID-19. The chain uses TRBV5-1 and TRBJ1-1, with a tentative D call TRBD1 (6 bases). In DNA, the CDR3 is TGCGCCAGCACCCGCACAGGGCCAATGAACACTGAAGCTTTCTTT. Protein sequence: CASTRTGPMNTEAFF.